The 17 T cell receptor beta chains below were found in one sample sequenced in a study of blood T cell repertoires in COVID-19. Profiled with immunoSEQ multiplex PCR; TCRdb holds only in-frame clones, not every one. The repertoire holds around 230,000 clones, with about 91% as singletons. Sequences were obtained from PBMCs or T cells enriched from blood (not recorded which). Every receptor here comes from a woman aged 40 to 50 with acute COVID-19.

This rearrangement joins TRBV11-2 to TRBJ2-1; 13 nucleotides match TRBD2. This CDR3 has 17 residues. The V segment lost 4 bases and the J segment 2 bases; nucleotides outside the gene matches: 5. Per germline, CDR1 SGHAT and CDR2 FQNNGV. CDR3 bases: TGTGCCAGCAGCTCGGGACTAGCGGGATCCGCCTACAATGAGCAGTTCTTC. Translated, it gives CASSSGLAGSAYNEQFF.

This clone was detected only a few times. The CDR3 DNA reads TGTGCCAGCAGCGTAGGGGGAGCGGGAGTGACATCCTACAATGAGCAGTTCTTC. Its protein product is CASSVGGAGVTSYNEQFF. The rearrangement uses TRBV9 and TRBJ2-1, with TRBD2 matching 8 bases. With V trimmed by 0 bases and J by 1 base, 9 bases remained unmatched. CDR3 length equals 18 residues. CDR1 SGDLS and CDR2 YYNGEE come from the germline V gene.

The table lists this clone with a count of one. V gene TRBV4-2 combines with J gene TRBJ2-1; tentatively, D is TRBD1 (5 bases). Germline CDR1 is LGHNA and CDR2 is YNFKEQ. The CDR3 is made up of 15 amino acids. Trimming shortened V by 2 bases and J by 1 base, and 9 bases separated the two germline ends. CDR3 nucleotide sequence: TGTGCCAGCAGCCAAACAGGTGATTCCTACAATGAGCAGTTCTTC. The encoded protein is CASSQTGDSYNEQFF.

The chain links TRBV19 to TRBJ2-6; D may be TRBD2 (7 bases). This CDR3 has 16 residues. Trimming removed 7 bases at V and 2 bases at J, with 15 bases between. Germline CDR1 reads LNHDA; CDR2 reads SQIVND (reference sequence). The CDR3 DNA follows: TGTGCCAGTACCTTAAGGGGGGGAACTGGGGCCAACGTCCTGACTTTC. Encoded protein: CASTLRGGTGANVLTF.

The chain joins TRBV4-2 to TRBJ2-5; possible D gene TRBD2, 6 bases. The germline V gene encodes CDR1 LGHNA and CDR2 YNFKEQ. The V end lost 0 bases, the J end lost 2 bases, and 16 bases lay between the germline ends. CDR3 length: 17 amino acids. CDR3 loop: CASSQDPAGLLQETQYF. Here the CDR3 DNA reads TGTGCCAGCAGCCAAGATCCGGCGGGACTCCTTCAAGAGACCCAGTACTTC.

This chain connects TRBV2 to TRBJ1-1; 9 bases fit TRBD1. The CDR3 runs to 14 residues. Germline values: CDR1 SNHLY, CDR2 FYNNEI. The V gene end was trimmed by 4 bases and the J gene end by 3 bases; junction bases not matched to a gene: 3. Written as DNA, the CDR3 is TGTGCCAGCAGTGCATACAGGGGGCACACTGAAGCTTTCTTT. This gives the protein CASSAYRGHTEAFF.

The genes are TRBV10-3 and TRBJ1-6; D possibly corresponds to TRBD1 (5 bases). The CDR3 has 14 amino acids. CDR1 is ENHRY and CDR2 is SYGVKD in the germline V gene. The V and J ends lost 3 bases and 9 bases respectively, with 12 bases between them. As DNA, the CDR3 is TGTGCCATCAGTGACCAGGGTGCGAGTTCACCCCTCCACTTT. Amino acids: CAISDQGASSPLHF.

The chain has TRBV23-1 and TRBJ2-7; 9 nucleotides line up with TRBD1. TRBV23-1 is an ORF for which the function is uncertain. V shed 0 bases and J 1 base; nucleotides not matched to a gene: 4. The CDR3 contains 16 residues. CDR3 DNA sequence: TGCGCCAGCAGTCAATCCGGGACAGGGTTTTCCTACGAGCAGTACGTC. Translated: CASSQSGTGFSYEQYV.

The rearrangement uses TRBV7-2 and TRBJ1-2; a weak D match, TRBD1 (6 bases). The CDR3 spans 15 residues. Deletions cut 5 bases from V and 7 bases from J, with 20 bases between. Germline CDR1 reads SGHTA; CDR2 reads FQGNSA. The CDR3 reads CASSPGDPTASGYTF. The CDR3 DNA reads as TGTGCCAGCAGCCCAGGGGACCCAACAGCCTCTGGCTACACCTTC.

V usage is TRBV5-1 and J usage is TRBJ2-7, with D perhaps matching TRBD2 (7 bases). Deletions cut 0 bases from V and 7 bases from J, with 17 bases between. This CDR3 contains 15 residues. Germline V gene lookup returns CDR1 SGHRS and CDR2 YFSETQ. DNA for the CDR3: TGCGCCAGCAGCTTGGAGGCTAGAGGGGGAGGGGAGCAGTACTTC. Its protein is CASSLEARGGGEQYF.

This rearrangement joins TRBV3-1 (or the pseudogene TRBV3-2) to TRBJ2-7, with 8 bases aligning to TRBD2. The CDR3 consists of 14 residues. V was pared by 4 bases and J by 2 bases, with 4 bases of the junction left unmatched. Germline-derived CDR1 and CDR2 are LGHDT and YNNKEL (reference sequence). The CDR3 is CASSLSGTAYEQYV. CDR3 in DNA: TGTGCCAGCAGCCTTAGCGGGACCGCCTACGAGCAGTACGTC.

The chain couples TRBV4-2 to TRBJ2-6; D uncertain. CDR1 is LGHNA and CDR2 is YNFKEQ in the germline V gene. This CDR3 is 15 amino acids long. V lost 8 bases and J lost 0, with 11 bases in between. The CDR3 spells CASSFTGSGANVLTF. In DNA, the CDR3 is TGTGCCAGCTCCTTTACGGGCTCTGGGGCCAACGTCCTGACTTTC.

The chain joins TRBV11-2 to TRBJ2-1, with 14 bases lining up with TRBD2. The CDR3 extends over 18 amino acids. The germline gives CDR1 SGHAT, CDR2 FQNNGV. V shed 3 bases, J shed 1 base, and the junction held 5 bases outside the gene matches. CDR3 nucleotides: TGTGCCAGCAGCTTGGGGACTAGCGGGAGCCTTTCCTACAATGAGCAGTTCTTC. This gives the protein CASSLGTSGSLSYNEQFF.

The chain employs TRBV11-2 and TRBJ1-3; D perhaps matches TRBD1 (5 bases). This CDR3 is 15 amino acids long. Germline values: CDR1 SGHAT, CDR2 FQNNGV. V was pared by 4 bases and J by 0 bases, with 10 bases between. This chain's CDR3 is CASSSPTVSGNTIYF. In DNA, the CDR3 is TGTGCCAGCAGCTCCCCGACAGTCTCTGGAAACACCATATATTTT.

The gene calls are TRBV7-9 and TRBJ2-7, with D possibly being TRBD1 (5 bases). The CDR3 has 16 amino acids. In germline, CDR1 is SEHNR, CDR2 FQNEAQ (reference sequence). With 1 base removed from V and 0 bases from J, the gap between germline ends came to 13 bases. CDR3 loop: CASSLVAGISSYEQYF. The CDR3 DNA sequence: TGTGCCAGCAGCTTAGTAGCAGGGATTAGCTCCTACGAGCAGTACTTC. The full variable domain, in which reference TRBV7-9 and TRBJ2-7 provide the parts outside the CDR3, is DTGVSQNPRHKITKRGQNVTFRCDPISEHNRLYWYRQTLGQGPEFLTYFQNEAQLEKSRLLSDRFSAERPKGSFSTLEIQRTEQGDSAMYLCASSLVAGISSYEQYFGPGTRLTVT.

The chain has TRBV28 and TRBJ1-2; D is possibly TRBD1 (6 bases). The CDR3 extends over 16 amino acids. The V gene's germline CDR1 is MDHEN and CDR2 SYDVKM. V lost 5 bases, J lost 8 bases, and 24 bases lay in between. CDR3 region: CASSPLEWGGGYGYTF. The CDR3 DNA follows: TGTGCCAGCAGTCCGTTAGAATGGGGGGGCGGTTACGGCTACACCTTC.

The chain has TRBV4-2 and TRBJ2-3; weak D call: TRBD1 (5 bases). CDR3 length equals 17 residues. With 0 bases removed from V and 7 bases from J, the gap between germline ends came to 20 bases. Germline CDR1 LGHNA, CDR2 YNFKEQ. The CDR3: CASSQDHVTRRGNTQYF. The CDR3 DNA follows: TGTGCCAGCAGCCAAGATCACGTCACCCGAAGGGGAAATACGCAGTATTTT.